This passage covers 20 T cell receptor beta chains from one sample sequenced in a study of CXCR3-negative and CXCR3-positive naive CD8 T cells. UMI-labeled TRB cDNA libraries were prepared by 5' RACE. TCRdb re-called the 5' RACE reads and gives one entry per CDR3 protein, without DNA. The sample table includes some 41,000 distinct CDR3 sequences. The sample comprised memory CD8+ T cells from blood. The receptors were sampled from a human donor in good health. Some clones in this sample may be carry-over from other donors' samples.

The CDR3 loop reads CASSLELPQETQYF. The chain employs TRBV5-1 and TRBJ2-5. There are 14 residues in the CDR3. Germline lookup yields CDR1 SGHRS and CDR2 YFSETQ.

This chain uses TRBV5-1 with TRBJ2-7; TCRdb's D gene call, TRBD2, goes unchecked for lack of DNA. Germline V lookup: CDR1 SGHRS, CDR2 YFSETQ. The CDR3 consists of 15 residues. This CDR3 is CASSWTSGGTYEQYF.

V gene TRBV5-6 combines with J gene TRBJ2-7; TCRdb calls TRBD2, which cannot be checked without DNA. This CDR3 has 14 residues. Germline V lookup: CDR1 SGHDT, CDR2 YYEEEE. The CDR3 here is CASSRAVEGYEQYF.

In terms of frequency, this clonotype is medium-sized. The chain couples TRBV20-1 to TRBJ2-7; the TRBD1 assignment by TCRdb is unverifiable without DNA. CDR1 DFQATT and CDR2 SNEGSKA come from the germline V gene (reference sequence). The CDR3 covers 12 residues. The CDR3 spells CSAYPPGHEQYF.

The chain recombines TRBV21-1 with TRBJ2-7; TCRdb picks TRBD2, but there is no DNA to check that call. TRBV21-1 is termed a pseudogene. The CDR3 spans 17 residues. The chain's CDR3 is CASSKERRGPLSYEQYF.

The gene calls are TRBV6-2 or TRBV6-3 and TRBJ2-5. The CDR3 loop spans 14 amino acids. Germline CDR1 is MNHEY and CDR2 is SVGEGT. CDR3 amino acids: CASTHGISWETQYF.

The chain couples TRBV5-6 to TRBJ2-7. CDR1 is SGHDT, CDR2 YYEEEE, per germline. The CDR3 has 11 residues. CDR3 in amino acids: CASSSGSEQYF.

The chain recombines TRBV7-2 with TRBJ2-7. This CDR3 is 11 amino acids long. The germline gives CDR1 SGHTA, CDR2 FQGNSA. CDR3 loop: CASDGPYEQYF. The full variable domain, completed using reference TRBV7-2 and TRBJ2-7, is GAGVSQSPSNKVTEKGKDVELRCDPISGHTALYWYRQSLGQGLEFLIYFQGNSAPDKSGLPSDRFSAERTGGSVSTLTIQRTQQEDSAVYLCASDGPYEQYFGPGTRLTVT.

The rearrangement joins TRBV7-3 to TRBJ1-1. Germline V gives CDR1 SGHTA, CDR2 FQGTGA. CDR3 size: 13 residues. The CDR3 loop reads CASSSRLNTEAFF.

Judged by frequency, this clonotype is medium-sized. The chain recombines TRBV6-6 with TRBJ2-2. Germline V gives CDR1 MNHNY, CDR2 SVGAGI (reference sequence). This CDR3 region has 14 residues. The chain's CDR3 is CASSYSLVAGELFF.

This chain uses TRBV12-3 or TRBV12-4 with TRBJ2-7. This CDR3 is built from 11 residues. CDR3 protein: CASQESYEQYF.

The J gene is TRBJ2-2, the V gene TRBV7-3; TCRdb's D call of TRBD1 is untestable without DNA. This CDR3 contains 14 residues. The germline V gene has CDR1 SGHTA and CDR2 FQGTGA. CDR3: CASTPLGNTGELFF.

The chain combines TRBV29-1 with TRBJ1-1. Germline V gives CDR1 SQVTM, CDR2 ANQGSEA. This CDR3 comprises 12 residues. CDR3 loop: CSVEKGKIEAFF.

The chain couples TRBV20-1 to TRBJ2-7; TCRdb lists TRBD1, though no DNA is available to test this call. CDR1 is DFQATT and CDR2 is SNEGSKA in the germline V gene (reference sequence). There are 14 residues in the CDR3. CDR3 sequence reads: CSANILTGTYEQYF.

The chain uses TRBV28 and TRBJ2-2; the D call from TCRdb, TRBD2, cannot be confirmed without DNA. In germline, CDR1 is MDHEN, CDR2 SYDVKM. This CDR3 is 17 amino acids long. CDR3 sequence reads: CASSWGTRRLYTGELFF.

The chain combines TRBV28 with TRBJ2-3. This CDR3 has 14 residues. Germline CDR1 MDHEN, CDR2 SYDVKM. The CDR3: CASSFDRGADTQYF.

The V call is TRBV14, the J call TRBJ2-5; TCRdb reports TRBD1, a call that lacks DNA to check it against. Germline V lookup: CDR1 SGHDN, CDR2 FVKESK. The CDR3 extends over 15 amino acids. CDR3 amino acids: CASSQPQTAQETQYF.

The rearrangement joins TRBV4-2 to TRBJ2-1; as DNA is missing, the TRBD1 call by TCRdb cannot be tested. CDR1 and CDR2 from the germline V gene are LGHNA and YNFKEQ. The CDR3 sequence is 15 residues long. CDR3 sequence reads: CASSQETDSYNEQFF.

The chain employs TRBV27 and TRBJ2-5; TCRdb gives TRBD1 as the D gene, but with no DNA this cannot be confirmed. The germline V gene encodes CDR1 MNHEY and CDR2 SMNVEV (reference sequence). The CDR3 consists of 15 residues. The CDR3 region is CASSSDRDYQETQYF.

The rearrangement links TRBV15 to TRBJ2-7; TCRdb's D gene call, TRBD1, goes unchecked for lack of DNA. CDR3 length equals 15 residues. Germline CDR1 reads LNHNV; CDR2 reads YYDKDF (reference sequence). The CDR3 loop is CATSSPDLGLYEQYF.